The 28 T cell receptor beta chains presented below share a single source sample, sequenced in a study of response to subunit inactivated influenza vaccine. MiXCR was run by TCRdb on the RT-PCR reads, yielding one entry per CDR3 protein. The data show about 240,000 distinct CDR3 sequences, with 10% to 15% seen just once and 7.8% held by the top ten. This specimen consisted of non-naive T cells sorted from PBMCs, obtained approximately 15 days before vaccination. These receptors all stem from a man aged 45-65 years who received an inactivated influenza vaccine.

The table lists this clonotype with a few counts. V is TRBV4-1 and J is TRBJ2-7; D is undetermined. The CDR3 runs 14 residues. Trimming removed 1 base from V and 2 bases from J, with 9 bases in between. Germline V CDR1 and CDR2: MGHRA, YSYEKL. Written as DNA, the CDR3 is TGCGCCAGCAGCCAAGCCTCAACAACCTACGAGCAGTACTTC. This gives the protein CASSQASTTYEQYF.

The CDR3 sequence: CASSWGALQETQYF. The CDR3 coding sequence is TGTGCCAGCAGTTGGGGGGCTTTACAGGAGACCCAGTACTTC. The genes are TRBV6-5 and TRBJ2-5; tentatively, D is TRBD1 or TRBD2 (6 bases each). Germline assignment: CDR1 MNHEY and CDR2 SVGAGI. CDR3 size: 14 residues. The V end lost 4 bases, the J end lost 5 bases, and 14 bases lay between the germline ends.

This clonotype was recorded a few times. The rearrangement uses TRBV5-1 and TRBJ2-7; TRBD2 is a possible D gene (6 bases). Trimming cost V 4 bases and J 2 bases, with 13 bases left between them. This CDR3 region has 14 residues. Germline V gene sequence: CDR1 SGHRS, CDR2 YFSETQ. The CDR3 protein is CASSAGTGAYEQYF. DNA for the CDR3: TGCGCCAGCAGCGCCGGGACTGGGGCCTACGAGCAGTACTTC.

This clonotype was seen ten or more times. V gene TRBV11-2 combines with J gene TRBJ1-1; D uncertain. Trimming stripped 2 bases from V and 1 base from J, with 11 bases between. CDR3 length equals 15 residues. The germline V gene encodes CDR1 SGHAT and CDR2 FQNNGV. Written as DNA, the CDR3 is TGTGCCAGCAGCTTATCGTCACAAACGAACACTGAAGCTTTCTTT. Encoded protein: CASSLSSQTNTEAFF.

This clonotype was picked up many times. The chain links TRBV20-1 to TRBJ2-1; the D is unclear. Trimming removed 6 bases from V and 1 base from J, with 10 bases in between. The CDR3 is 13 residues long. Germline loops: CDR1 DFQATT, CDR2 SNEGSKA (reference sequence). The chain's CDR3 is CSAPVGSYNEQFF. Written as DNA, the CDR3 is TGCAGTGCGCCTGTGGGTTCCTACAATGAGCAGTTCTTC.

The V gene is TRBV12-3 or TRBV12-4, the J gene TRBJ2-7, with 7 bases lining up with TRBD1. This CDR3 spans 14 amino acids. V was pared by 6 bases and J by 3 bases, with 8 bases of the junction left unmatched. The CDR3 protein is CASSRQGWDYEQYF. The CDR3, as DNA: TGTGCCAGCAGCCGACAGGGCTGGGACTACGAGCAGTACTTC.

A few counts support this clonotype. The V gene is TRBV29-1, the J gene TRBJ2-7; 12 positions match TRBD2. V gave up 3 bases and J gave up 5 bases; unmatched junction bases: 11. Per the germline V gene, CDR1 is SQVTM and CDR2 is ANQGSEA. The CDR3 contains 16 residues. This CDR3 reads CSVELAGGPFRNEQYF. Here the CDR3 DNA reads TGCAGCGTTGAGCTAGCGGGGGGGCCATTTCGTAACGAGCAGTACTTC.

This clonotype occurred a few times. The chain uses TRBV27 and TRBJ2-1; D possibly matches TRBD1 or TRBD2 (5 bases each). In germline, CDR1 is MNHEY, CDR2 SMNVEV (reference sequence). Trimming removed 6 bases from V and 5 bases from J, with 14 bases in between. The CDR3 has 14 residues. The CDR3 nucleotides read TGTGCCAGCAGCGGTGGGAGACAGAACAATGAGCAGTTCTTC. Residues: CASSGGRQNNEQFF.

The DNA for the CDR3 is TGTGCCATCAGTGAGGAGGGACTAGCGGGAACAGATACGCAGTATTTT. Amino acid sequence: CAISEEGLAGTDTQYF. This sequence joins TRBV10-3 and TRBJ2-3; 13 bases match TRBD2. This CDR3 has 16 amino acids. In germline, CDR1 is ENHRY, CDR2 SYGVKD. After removal of 2 bases from V and 3 bases from J, the junction contained 2 bases not matched to a gene.

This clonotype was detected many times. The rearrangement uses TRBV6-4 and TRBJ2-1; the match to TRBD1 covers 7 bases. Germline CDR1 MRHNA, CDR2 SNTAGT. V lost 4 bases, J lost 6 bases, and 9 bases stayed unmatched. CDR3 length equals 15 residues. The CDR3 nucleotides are TGTGCCAGCAGTGTCCTCGGGACAGTTGGCAATGAGCAGTTCTTC. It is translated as CASSVLGTVGNEQFF.

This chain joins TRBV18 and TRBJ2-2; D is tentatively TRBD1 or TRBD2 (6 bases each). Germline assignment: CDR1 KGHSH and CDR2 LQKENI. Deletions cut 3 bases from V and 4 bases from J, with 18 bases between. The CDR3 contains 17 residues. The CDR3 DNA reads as TGTGCCAGCTCACCGAGGGGGGCGACAGCTATCACCGGGGAGCTGTTTTTT. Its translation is CASSPRGATAITGELFF.

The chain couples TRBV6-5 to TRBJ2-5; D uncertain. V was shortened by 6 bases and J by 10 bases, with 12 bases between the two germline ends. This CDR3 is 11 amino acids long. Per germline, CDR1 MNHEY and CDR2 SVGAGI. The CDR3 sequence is CASRDTLLQYF. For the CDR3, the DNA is TGTGCCAGCAGAGACACCTTGCTCCAGTACTTC.

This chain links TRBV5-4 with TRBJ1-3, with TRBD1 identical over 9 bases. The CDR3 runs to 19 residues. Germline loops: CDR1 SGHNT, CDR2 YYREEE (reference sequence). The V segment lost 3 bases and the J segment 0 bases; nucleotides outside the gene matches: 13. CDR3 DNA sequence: TGTGCCAGCAGCTCGGCGGACAGGGGATTAATAAGCTCTGGAAACACCATATATTTT. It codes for CASSSADRGLISSGNTIYF.

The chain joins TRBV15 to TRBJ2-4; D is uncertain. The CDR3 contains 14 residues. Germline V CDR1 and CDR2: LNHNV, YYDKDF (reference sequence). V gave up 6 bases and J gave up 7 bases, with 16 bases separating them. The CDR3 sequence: CATRPALTPNIQYF. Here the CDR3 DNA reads TGTGCCACCAGGCCGGCATTAACCCCCAACATTCAGTACTTC.

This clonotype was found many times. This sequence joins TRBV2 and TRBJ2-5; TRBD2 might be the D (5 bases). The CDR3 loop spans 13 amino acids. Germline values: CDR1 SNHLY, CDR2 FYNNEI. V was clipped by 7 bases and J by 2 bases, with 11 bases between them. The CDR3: CASTRGWQETQYF. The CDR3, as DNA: TGTGCCAGCACTCGAGGGTGGCAAGAGACCCAGTACTTC.

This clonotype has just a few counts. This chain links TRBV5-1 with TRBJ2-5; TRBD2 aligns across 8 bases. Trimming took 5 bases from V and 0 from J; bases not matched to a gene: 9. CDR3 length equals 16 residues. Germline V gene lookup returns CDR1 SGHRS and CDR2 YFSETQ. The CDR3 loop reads CASSLTGGNNQETQYF. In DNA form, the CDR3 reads TGCGCCAGCAGTTTGACGGGGGGGAACAACCAAGAGACCCAGTACTTC.

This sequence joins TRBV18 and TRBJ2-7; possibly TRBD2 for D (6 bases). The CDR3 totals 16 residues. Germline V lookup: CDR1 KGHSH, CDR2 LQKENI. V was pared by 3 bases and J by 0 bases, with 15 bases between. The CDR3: CASSPPGVTPSYEQYF. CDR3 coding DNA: TGTGCCAGCTCACCCCCGGGAGTCACCCCCTCCTACGAGCAGTACTTC.

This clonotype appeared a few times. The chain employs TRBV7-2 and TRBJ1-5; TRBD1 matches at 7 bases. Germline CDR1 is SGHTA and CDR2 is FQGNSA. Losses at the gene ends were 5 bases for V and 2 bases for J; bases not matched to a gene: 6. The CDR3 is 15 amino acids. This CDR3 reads CASSIQGLRNQPQHF. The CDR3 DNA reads TGTGCCAGCAGCATACAGGGGTTGCGCAATCAGCCCCAGCATTTT. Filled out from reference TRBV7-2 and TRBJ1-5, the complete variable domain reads GAGVSQSPSNKVTEKGKDVELRCDPISGHTALYWYRQSLGQGLEFLIYFQGNSAPDKSGLPSDRFSAERTGGSVSTLTIQRTQQEDSAVYLCASSIQGLRNQPQHFGDGTRLSIL.

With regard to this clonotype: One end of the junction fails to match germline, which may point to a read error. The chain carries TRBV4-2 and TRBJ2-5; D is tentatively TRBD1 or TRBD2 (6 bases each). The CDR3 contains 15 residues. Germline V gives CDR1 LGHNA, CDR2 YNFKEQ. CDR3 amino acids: CASSQGLGGGENQYF. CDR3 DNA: TGTGCCAGCAGCCAAGGACTAGGGGGTGGCGAGAACCAGTACTTC.

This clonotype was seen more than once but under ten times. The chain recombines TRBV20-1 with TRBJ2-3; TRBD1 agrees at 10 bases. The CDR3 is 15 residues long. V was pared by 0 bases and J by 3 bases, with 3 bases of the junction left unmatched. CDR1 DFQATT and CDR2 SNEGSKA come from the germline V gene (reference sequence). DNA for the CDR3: TGCAGTGCTAGAGACCGGGACAGGGGAACAGATACGCAGTATTTT. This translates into CSARDRDRGTDTQYF.

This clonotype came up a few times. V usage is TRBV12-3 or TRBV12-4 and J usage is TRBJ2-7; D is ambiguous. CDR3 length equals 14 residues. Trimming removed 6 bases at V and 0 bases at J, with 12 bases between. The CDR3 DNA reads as TGTGCCAGCAGCGCTCATGGACCCTCCTACGAGCAGTACTTC. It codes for CASSAHGPSYEQYF.

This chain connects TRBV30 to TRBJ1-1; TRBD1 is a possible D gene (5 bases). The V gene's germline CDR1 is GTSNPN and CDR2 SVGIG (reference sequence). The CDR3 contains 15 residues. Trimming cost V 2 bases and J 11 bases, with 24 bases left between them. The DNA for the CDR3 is TGTGCCTGGAGTCGAAGGGGCAGATGGTCGGTCGAGGCTTTCTTT. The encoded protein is CAWSRRGRWSVEAFF.

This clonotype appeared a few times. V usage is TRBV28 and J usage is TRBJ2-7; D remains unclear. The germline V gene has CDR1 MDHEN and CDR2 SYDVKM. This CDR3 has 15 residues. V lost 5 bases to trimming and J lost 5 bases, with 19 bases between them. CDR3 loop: CASSPLRAGPHEQYF. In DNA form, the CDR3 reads TGTGCCAGCAGTCCCCTCCGGGCAGGACCCCACGAGCAGTACTTC.

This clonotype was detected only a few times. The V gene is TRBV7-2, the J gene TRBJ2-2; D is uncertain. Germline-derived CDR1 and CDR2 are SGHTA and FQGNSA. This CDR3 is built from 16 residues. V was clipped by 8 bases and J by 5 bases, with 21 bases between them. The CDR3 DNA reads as TGTGCCAGCCCTGTAACCCTCGCCAGCAGAACCGGGGAGCTGTTTTTT. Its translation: CASPVTLASRTGELFF.

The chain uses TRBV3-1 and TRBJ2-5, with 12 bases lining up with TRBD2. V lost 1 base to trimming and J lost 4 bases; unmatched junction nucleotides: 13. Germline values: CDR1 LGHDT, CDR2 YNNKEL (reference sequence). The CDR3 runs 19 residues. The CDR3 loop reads CASSQAASGGAGGRETQYF. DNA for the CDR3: TGTGCCAGCAGCCAAGCCGCTAGCGGGGGGGCCGGGGGAAGAGAGACCCAGTACTTC.

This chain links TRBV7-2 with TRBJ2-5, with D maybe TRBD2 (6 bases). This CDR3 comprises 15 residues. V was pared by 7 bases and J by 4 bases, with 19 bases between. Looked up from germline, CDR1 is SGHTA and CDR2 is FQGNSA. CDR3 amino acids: CASTLSTSLRETQYF. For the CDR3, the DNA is TGTGCCAGCACCCTTTCAACTAGCTTGCGAGAGACCCAGTACTTC.

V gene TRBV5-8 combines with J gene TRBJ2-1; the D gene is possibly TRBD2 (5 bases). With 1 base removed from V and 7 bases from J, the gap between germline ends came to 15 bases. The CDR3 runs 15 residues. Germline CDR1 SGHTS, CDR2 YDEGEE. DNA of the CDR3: TGTGCCAGCAGCTTGTGGAGCGGCCACGAAAATGAGCAGTTCTTC. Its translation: CASSLWSGHENEQFF. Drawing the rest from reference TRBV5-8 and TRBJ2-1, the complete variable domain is EAGVTQSPTHLIKTRGQQATLRCSPISGHTSVYWYQQALGLGLQFLLWYDEGEERNRGNFPPRFSGRQFPNYSSELNVNALELEDSALYLCASSLWSGHENEQFFGPGTRLTVL.

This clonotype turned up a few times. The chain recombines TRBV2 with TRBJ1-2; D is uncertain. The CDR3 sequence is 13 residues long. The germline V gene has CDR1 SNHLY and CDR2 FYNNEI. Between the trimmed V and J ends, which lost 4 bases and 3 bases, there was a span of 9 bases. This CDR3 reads CASSVLIHYGYTF. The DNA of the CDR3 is TGTGCCAGCAGTGTCCTGATACACTATGGCTACACCTTC.